The 5 T cell receptor beta chains below come from one sample, sequenced in a study of T-cell reconstitution after alpha-beta-depleted transplantation in children. Preparation of the TCRbeta library involved a method that used unique molecular identifiers. TCRdb reprocessed the PCR reads via MiXCR and lists one record per CDR3 protein. The sample has about 980,000 distinct CDR3 sequences, around 30% seen once. The starting material was PBMCs, mostly from graft donor cells, obtained 360 days after TCRalphabeta/CD19-depleted stem cell transplant. These receptors all come from a boy in the first two years of life who had a stem cell transplant for SCID, so the T cells may come from the graft donor.

This clonotype was counted between two and nine times. The gene calls are TRBV12-3 or TRBV12-4 and TRBJ2-3; 8 positions agree with TRBD2. The V segment lost 4 bases and the J segment 7 bases; nucleotides outside the gene matches: 13. This CDR3 has 16 residues. The CDR3 coding sequence is TGTGCCAGCAGTTACCGGGGACTAGAAACAACAAATACGCAGTATTTT. This translates into CASSYRGLETTNTQYF.

This CDR3 is CSARDSLTSGGVYNEQFF. In DNA form, the CDR3 reads TGCAGTGCTAGAGATAGCTTGACTAGCGGGGGGGTCTACAATGAGCAGTTCTTC. The V gene is TRBV20-1, the J gene TRBJ2-1, with TRBD2 matching over 14 bases. The V gene end was trimmed by 0 bases and the J gene end by 3 bases; junction bases not matched to a gene: 7. The CDR3 has 18 amino acids. Germline CDR1 is DFQATT and CDR2 is SNEGSKA (reference sequence).

The chain joins TRBV18 to TRBJ2-7; D unclear. Per the germline V gene, CDR1 is KGHSH and CDR2 is LQKENI. Trimming shortened V by 3 bases and J by 0 bases, and 6 bases separated the two germline ends. The CDR3 covers 13 residues. The CDR3: CASSPSSSYEQYF. CDR3 coding DNA: TGTGCCAGCTCACCCTCAAGCTCCTACGAGCAGTACTTC.

The genes are TRBV15 and TRBJ2-7; TRBD1 matches 11 bases. Germline V gene lookup returns CDR1 LNHNV and CDR2 YYDKDF (reference sequence). V shed 1 base and J 6 bases; nucleotides not matched to a gene: 2. The CDR3 spans 14 residues. Written as DNA, the CDR3 is TGTGCCACCAGCAGAGCCGGGACAGGGGGCGAGCAGTACTTC. It is translated as CATSRAGTGGEQYF.

This sequence joins TRBV21-1 and TRBJ1-4; the tabulated D call, TRBD1, remains unverified against the DNA. TRBV21-1 is marked as a pseudogene. The CDR3 covers 16 residues. Written as DNA, the CDR3 is TGTGCCAGCAACGATTTCCCCGGACAGTCTAATGAAAAACTGTTTTTT. Translating it yields CASNDFPGQSNEKLFF.